This T cell receptor (beta chain) was identified during a study of CD8 T cells in Susac syndrome. As controls, healthy donors matched for age and sex were used. A quantity of roughly 0.5 to 1 ug RNA underwent reverse transcription using random hexamers. TCR beta CDR3 was amplified by immunoSEQ covering 54 Vbeta and 13 Jbeta. TCRdb independently ran MiXCR on the immunoSEQ multiplex PCR reads; one entry per CDR3 protein. Among 45,000 to 55,000 distinct CDR3 sequences listed, roughly 93% were seen once. The sample holds a few counts of this clonotype. Source material: CD8+ T cells from PBMCs. This clonotype was sampled from a human donor in good health.

CDR3 residues: CSVFIPGQGLDEQYF. The CDR3 nucleotides are TGCAGCGTTTTTATTCCGGGACAGGGTCTCGACGAGCAGTACTTC. This sequence joins TRBV29-1 and TRBJ2-7; 9 positions agree with TRBD1. The CDR3 has 15 amino acids. J gave up 5 bases and V 5 bases, and 13 bases lay outside the gene matches. The V gene's germline CDR1 is SQVTM and CDR2 ANQGSEA.